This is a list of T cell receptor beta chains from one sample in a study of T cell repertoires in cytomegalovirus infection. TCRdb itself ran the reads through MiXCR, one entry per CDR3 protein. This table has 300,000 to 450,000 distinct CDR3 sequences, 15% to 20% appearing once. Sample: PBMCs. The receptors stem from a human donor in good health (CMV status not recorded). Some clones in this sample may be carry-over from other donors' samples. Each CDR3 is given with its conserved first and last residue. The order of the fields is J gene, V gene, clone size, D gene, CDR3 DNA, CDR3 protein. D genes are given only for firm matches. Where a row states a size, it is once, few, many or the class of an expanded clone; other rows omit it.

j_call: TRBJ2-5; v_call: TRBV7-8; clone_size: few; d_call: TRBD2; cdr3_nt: TGTGCCAGCAGCTCCACTCTTCGGACTAGCGAAGAGACCCAGTACTTC; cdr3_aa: CASSSTLRTSEETQYF
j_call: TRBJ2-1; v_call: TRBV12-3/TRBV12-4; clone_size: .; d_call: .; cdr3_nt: TGTGCCAGCAGTATGGGGGCGGGCAATGAGCAGTTCTTC; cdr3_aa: CASSMGAGNEQFF
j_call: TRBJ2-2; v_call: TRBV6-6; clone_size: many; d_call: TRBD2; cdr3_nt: TGTGCCAGCCTAAGACCGCCAACCCTAGCGGGAGGCACCGGGGAGCTGTTTTTT; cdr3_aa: CASLRPPTLAGGTGELFF
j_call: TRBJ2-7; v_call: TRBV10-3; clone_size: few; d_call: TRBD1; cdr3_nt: TGTGCCATCACCAACCCGGGACAGGGGATAAGGGAGCAGTACTTC; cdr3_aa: CAITNPGQGIREQYF
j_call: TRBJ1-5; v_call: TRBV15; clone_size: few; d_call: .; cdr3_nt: TGTGCCACCAGCATGTTAGAGGGAGGAAGGGGCCAGCCCCAGCATTTT; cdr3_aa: CATSMLEGGRGQPQHF
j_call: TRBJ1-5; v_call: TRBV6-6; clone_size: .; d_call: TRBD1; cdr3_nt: TGTGCCAGCAGCAAGGGACAGGGGACGGATCAGCCCCAGCATTTT; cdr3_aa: CASSKGQGTDQPQHF
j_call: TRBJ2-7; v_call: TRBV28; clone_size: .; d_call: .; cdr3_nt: TGTGCCAGCAGTTATCACGATTGGTACAGGGCCTACGAGCAGTACTTC; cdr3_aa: CASSYHDWYRAYEQYF
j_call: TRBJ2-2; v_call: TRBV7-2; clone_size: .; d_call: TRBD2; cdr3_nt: TGTGCCAGCACCCGAGCGGGAGGGAACACCGGGGAGCTGTTTTTT; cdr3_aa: CASTRAGGNTGELFF
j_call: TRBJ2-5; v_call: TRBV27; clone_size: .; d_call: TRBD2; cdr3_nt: TGTGCCAGCAGTCCCATGGCGAGCGGGGGGCAGACCCAGTACTTC; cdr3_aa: CASSPMASGGQTQYF
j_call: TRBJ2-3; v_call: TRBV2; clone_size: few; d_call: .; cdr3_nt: TGTGCCAGCAGTGAAATTGAAACCGCCGCCGCGTGGTATTTT; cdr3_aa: CASSEIETAAAWYF
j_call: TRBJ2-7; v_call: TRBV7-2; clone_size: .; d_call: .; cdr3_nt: TGTGCCAGCAGCTTAGGTGTCTTCTCCTACGAGCAGTACTTC; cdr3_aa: CASSLGVFSYEQYF
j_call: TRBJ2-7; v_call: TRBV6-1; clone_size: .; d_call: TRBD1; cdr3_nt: TGTGCCAGCAAACTAGGGACAGCCTACGAGCAGTACTTC; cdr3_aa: CASKLGTAYEQYF
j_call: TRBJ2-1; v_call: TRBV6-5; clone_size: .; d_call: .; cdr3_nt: TGTGCCAGCAATATTGAGGGACCCTACAATGAGCAGTTCTTC; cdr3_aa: CASNIEGPYNEQFF
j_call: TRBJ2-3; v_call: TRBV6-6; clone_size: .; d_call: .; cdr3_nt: TGTGCCAGCAGTTATGGTGGTCCGCTCGCGGGATCGACAGATACGCAGTATTTT; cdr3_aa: CASSYGGPLAGSTDTQYF
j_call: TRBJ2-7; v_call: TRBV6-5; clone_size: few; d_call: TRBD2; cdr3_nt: TGTGCCAGCAGTTACTCGGGCCGCGGGAGTATGTACGAGCAGTACTTC; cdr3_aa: CASSYSGRGSMYEQYF
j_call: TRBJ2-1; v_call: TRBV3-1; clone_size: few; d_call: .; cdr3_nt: TGTGCCAGCAGCCAAAAGGGACTCCCTGGCAATGAGCAGTTCTTC; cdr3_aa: CASSQKGLPGNEQFF
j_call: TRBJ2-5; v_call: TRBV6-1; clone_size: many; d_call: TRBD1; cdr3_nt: TGTGCCAGCAGTGAACAGGGGGCAGGGGGGGAGACCCAGTACTTC; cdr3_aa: CASSEQGAGGETQYF
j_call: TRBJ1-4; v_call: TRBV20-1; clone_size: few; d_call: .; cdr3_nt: TGCAGTGCCCAGGGGACGGCTAATGAAAAACTGTTTTTT; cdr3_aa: CSAQGTANEKLFF
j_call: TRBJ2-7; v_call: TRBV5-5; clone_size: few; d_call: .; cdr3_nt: TGTGCCAGCAGCTTGTTCCCCACAGGGTCTTCCGACGAGCAGTACTTC; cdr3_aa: CASSLFPTGSSDEQYF
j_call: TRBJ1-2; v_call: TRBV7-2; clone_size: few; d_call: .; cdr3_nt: TGTGCCAGCAGCAAGTGGAGGGTCGGCTATGGCTACACCTTC; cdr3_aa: CASSKWRVGYGYTF
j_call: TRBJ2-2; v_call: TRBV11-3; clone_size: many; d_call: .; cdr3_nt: TGTGCCAGCAGCCTGGACCGAACCGGGGAGCTGTTTTTT; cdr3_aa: CASSLDRTGELFF
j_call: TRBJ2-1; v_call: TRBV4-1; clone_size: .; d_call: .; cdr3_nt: TGCGCCAGCAGCCTTCGTTGGGGTTCCTACAATGAGCAGTTCTTC; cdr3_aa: CASSLRWGSYNEQFF
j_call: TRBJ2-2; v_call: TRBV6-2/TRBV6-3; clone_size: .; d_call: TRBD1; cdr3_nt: TGTGCCAGCAGATTGCAGGGGGCATCCGGGGAGCTGTTTTTT; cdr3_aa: CASRLQGASGELFF
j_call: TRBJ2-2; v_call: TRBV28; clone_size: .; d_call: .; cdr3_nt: TGTGCCGCCGGGTGGACTTCCGGGGAGCTGTTTTTT; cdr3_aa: CAAGWTSGELFF
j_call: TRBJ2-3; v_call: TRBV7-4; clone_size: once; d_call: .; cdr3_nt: TGTGCCAGCAGCTTGTCCGGGGTGGATAAGCAGTATTTT; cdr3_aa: CASSLSGVDKQYF
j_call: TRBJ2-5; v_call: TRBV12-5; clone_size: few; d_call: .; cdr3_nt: TGTGCTAGTGGTTTGGTACTGCGTAGCGAAGAGACCCAGTACTTC; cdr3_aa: CASGLVLRSEETQYF
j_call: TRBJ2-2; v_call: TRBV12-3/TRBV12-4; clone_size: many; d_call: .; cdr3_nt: TGTGCCAGCGGGAATAGCGGATACACCGGGGAGCTGTTTTTT; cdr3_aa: CASGNSGYTGELFF
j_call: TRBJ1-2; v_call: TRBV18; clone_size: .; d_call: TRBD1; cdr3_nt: TGTGCCAGCTCACTAAGGACAGGGACCTCTAACTATGGCTACACCTTC; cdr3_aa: CASSLRTGTSNYGYTF
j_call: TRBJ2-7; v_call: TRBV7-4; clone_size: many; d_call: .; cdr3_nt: TGTGCCAGGGGGGCTAAGGGCTGCGACGAGCAGTACTTC; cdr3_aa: CARGAKGCDEQYF
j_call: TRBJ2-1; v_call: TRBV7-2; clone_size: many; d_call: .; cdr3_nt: TGTGCCAGCGGGCTCCGGACTGCTAATGAGCAGTTCTTC; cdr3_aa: CASGLRTANEQFF
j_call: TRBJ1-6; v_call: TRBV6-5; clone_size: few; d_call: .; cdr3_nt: TGTGCCAGCACCGTGGCCCCGGGGGGTACCTCACCCCTCCACTTT; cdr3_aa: CASTVAPGGTSPLHF
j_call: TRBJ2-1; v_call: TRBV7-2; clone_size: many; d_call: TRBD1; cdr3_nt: TGTGCCAGCAGCGCTTGGGACAGCTCCTACAATGAGCAGTTCTTC; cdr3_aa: CASSAWDSSYNEQFF
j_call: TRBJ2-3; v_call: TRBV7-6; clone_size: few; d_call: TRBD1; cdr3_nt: TGTGCCAGCAGCTCAGACAGGGCAGATACGCAGTATTTT; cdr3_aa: CASSSDRADTQYF
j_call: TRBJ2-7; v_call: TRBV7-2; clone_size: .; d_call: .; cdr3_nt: TGTGCCAGCAGCCCGAGCTGGGACCCGACCTACGAGCAGTACTTC; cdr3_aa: CASSPSWDPTYEQYF
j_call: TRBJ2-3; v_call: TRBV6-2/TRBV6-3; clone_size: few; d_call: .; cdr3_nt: TGTGCCAGCAGCCGTCGCGGCGGGTTTTCCCGCACAGATACGCAGTATTTT; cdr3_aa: CASSRRGGFSRTDTQYF
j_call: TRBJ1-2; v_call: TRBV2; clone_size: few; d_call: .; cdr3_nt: TGTGCCAGCAGCCCAGACGGGGGCAGCACCGGCTACACCTTC; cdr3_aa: CASSPDGGSTGYTF